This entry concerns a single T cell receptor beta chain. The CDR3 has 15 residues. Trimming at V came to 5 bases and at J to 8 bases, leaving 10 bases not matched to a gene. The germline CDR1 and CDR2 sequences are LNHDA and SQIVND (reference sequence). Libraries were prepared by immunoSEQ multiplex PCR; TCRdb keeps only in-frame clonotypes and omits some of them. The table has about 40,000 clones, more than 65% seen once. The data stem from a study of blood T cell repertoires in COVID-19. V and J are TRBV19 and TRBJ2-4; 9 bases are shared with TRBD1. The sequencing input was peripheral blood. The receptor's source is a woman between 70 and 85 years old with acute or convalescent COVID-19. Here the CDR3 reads CASSARTGATDIQYF. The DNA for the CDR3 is TGTGCCAGTAGTGCGAGGACAGGGGCCACAGACATTCAGTACTTC.